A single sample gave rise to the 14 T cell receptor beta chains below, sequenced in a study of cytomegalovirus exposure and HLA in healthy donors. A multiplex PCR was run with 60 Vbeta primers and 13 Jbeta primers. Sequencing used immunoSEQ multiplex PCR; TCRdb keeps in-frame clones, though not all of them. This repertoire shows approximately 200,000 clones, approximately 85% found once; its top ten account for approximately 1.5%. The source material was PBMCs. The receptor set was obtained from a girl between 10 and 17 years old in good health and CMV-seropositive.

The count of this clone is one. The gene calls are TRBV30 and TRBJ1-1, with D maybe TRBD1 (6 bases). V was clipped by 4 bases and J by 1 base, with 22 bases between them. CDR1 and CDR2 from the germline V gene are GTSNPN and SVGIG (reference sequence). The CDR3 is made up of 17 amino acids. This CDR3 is CAWNRGPGRTENTEAFF. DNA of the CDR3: TGTGCCTGGAACCGAGGCCCCGGGCGGACAGAGAACACTGAAGCTTTCTTT.

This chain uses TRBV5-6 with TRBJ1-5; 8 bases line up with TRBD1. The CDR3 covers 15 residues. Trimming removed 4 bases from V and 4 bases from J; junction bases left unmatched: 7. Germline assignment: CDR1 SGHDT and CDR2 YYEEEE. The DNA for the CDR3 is TGTGCCAGCAGCGAAGCCGGGACAGGAAATCAGCCCCAGCATTTT. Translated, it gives CASSEAGTGNQPQHF.

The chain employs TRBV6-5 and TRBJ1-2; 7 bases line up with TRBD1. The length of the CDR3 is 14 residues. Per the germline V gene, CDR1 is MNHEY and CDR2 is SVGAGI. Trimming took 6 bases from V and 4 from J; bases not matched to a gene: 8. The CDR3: CASSDPGQLYGYTF. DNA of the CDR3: TGTGCCAGCAGCGACCCGGGACAGCTCTATGGCTACACCTTC.

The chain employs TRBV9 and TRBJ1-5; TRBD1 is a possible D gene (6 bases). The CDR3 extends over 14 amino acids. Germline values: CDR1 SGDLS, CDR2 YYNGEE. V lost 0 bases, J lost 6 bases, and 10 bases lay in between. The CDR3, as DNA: TGTGCCAGCAGCGTAGAGCCAGGGGCTCAGCCCCAGCATTTT. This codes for CASSVEPGAQPQHF. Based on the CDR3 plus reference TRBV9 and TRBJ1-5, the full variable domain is DSGVTQTPKHLITATGQRVTLRCSPRSGDLSVYWYQQSLDQGLQFLIQYYNGEERAKGNILERFSAQQFPDLHSELNLSSLELGDSALYFCASSVEPGAQPQHFGDGTRLSIL.

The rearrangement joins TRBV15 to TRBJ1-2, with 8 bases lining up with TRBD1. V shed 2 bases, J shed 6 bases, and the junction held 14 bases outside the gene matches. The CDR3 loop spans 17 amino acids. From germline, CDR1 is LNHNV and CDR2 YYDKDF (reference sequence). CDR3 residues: CATSRPSGKGQEDGYTF. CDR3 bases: TGTGCCACCAGCAGACCCTCGGGGAAGGGACAGGAGGATGGCTACACCTTC.

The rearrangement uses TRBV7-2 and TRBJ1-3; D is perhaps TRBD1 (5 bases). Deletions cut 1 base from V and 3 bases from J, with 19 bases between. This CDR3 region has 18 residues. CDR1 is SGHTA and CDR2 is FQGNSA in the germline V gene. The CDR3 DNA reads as TGTGCCAGCAGCTTAGGGGACGTGGGAGGGGTGGATGGAAACACCATATATTTT. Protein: CASSLGDVGGVDGNTIYF.

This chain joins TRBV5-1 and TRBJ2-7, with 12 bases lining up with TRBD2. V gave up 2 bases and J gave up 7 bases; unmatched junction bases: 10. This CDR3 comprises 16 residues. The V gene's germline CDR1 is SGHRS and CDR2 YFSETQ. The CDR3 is CASSLTPSGGAGEQYF. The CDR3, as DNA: TGCGCCAGCAGCTTAACCCCTAGCGGGGGGGCGGGGGAGCAGTACTTC.

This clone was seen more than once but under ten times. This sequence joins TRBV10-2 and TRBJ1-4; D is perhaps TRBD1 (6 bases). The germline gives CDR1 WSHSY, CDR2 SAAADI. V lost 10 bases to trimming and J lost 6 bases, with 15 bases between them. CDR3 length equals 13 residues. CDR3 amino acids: CATQGRRDEKLFF. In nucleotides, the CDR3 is TGCGCCACCCAGGGGCGACGAGATGAAAAACTGTTTTTT.

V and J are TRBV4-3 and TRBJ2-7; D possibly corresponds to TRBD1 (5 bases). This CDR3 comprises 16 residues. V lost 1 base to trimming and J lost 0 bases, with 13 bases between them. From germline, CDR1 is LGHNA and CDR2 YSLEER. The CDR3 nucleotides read TGCGCCAGCAGCCAAGTGAGCTGGGGCGACTCCTACGAGCAGTACTTC. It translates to CASSQVSWGDSYEQYF.

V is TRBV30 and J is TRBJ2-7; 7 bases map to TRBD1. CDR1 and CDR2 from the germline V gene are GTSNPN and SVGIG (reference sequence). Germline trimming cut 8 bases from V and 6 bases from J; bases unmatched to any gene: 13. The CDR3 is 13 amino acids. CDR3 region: CALHEGGHAEQYF. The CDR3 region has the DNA TGTGCCCTCCATGAAGGGGGCCACGCCGAGCAGTACTTC.

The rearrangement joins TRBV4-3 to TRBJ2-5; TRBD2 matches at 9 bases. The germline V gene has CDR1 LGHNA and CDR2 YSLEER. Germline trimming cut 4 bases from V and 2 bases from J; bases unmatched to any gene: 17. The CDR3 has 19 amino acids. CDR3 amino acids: CASSLEKGGGLAGQETQYF. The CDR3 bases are TGCGCCAGCAGCCTAGAGAAGGGGGGAGGGCTAGCGGGGCAAGAGACCCAGTACTTC.

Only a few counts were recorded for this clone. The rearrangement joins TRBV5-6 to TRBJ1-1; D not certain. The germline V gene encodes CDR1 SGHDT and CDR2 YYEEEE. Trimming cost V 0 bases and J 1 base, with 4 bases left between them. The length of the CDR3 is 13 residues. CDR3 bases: TGTGCCAGCAGCTTGGGCGCGAACACTGAAGCTTTCTTT. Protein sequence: CASSLGANTEAFF.

CDR3 nucleotide sequence: TGTGCCAGCAGCCCGGGACAGATAAACGAGCAGTACTTC. Translation: CASSPGQINEQYF. V and J are TRBV6-1 and TRBJ2-7; 7 nucleotides line up with TRBD1. V shed 6 bases, J shed 5 bases, and the junction held 7 bases outside the gene matches. Germline CDR1 reads MNHNS; CDR2 reads SASEGT. The CDR3 spans 13 residues.

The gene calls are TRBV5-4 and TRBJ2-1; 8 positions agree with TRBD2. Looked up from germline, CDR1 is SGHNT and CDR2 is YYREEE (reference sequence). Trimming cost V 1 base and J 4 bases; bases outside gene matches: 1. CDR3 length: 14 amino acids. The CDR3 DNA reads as TGTGCCAGCAGCTTGACGGGGGGGTACAATGAGCAGTTCTTC. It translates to CASSLTGGYNEQFF.